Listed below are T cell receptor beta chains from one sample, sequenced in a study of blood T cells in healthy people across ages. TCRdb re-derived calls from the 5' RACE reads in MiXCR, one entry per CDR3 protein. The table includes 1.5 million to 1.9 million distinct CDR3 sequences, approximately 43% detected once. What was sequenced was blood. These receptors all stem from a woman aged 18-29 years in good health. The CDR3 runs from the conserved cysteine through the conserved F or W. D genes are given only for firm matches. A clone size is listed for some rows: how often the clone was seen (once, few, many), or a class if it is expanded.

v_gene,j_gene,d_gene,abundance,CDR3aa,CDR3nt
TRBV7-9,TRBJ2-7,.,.,CASSPKEQKIYNEQYF,TGTGCCAGCAGCCCAAAGGAACAGAAAATCTACAATGAGCAGTACTTC
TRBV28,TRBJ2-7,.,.,CASSYSRVHEQYF,TGTGCCAGCAGTTACTCCAGGGTGCACGAGCAGTACTTC
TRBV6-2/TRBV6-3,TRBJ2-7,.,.,CASRGTNEQYF,TGTGCCAGCCGGGGAACTAACGAGCAGTACTTC
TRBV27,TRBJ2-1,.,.,CASSPKAVGNEQFF,TGTGCCAGCAGCCCCAAGGCAGTGGGCAATGAGCAGTTCTTC
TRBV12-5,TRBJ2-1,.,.,CASGLARGYNEQFF,TGTGCTAGTGGTTTAGCCCGGGGGTACAATGAGCAGTTCTTC
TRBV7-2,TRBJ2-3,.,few,CASRTYRGRTDTQYF,TGTGCCAGCAGGACGTACCGGGGGCGCACAGATACGCAGTATTTT
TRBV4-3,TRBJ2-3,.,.,CASSQDSILRGSQYF,TGCGCCAGCAGCCAAGATTCGATCTTAAGGGGGTCGCAGTATTTT
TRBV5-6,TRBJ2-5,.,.,CASSEPGSEETQYF,TGTGCCAGCAGCGAACCGGGATCAGAAGAGACCCAGTACTTC
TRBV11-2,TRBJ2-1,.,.,CASSLPSGLSINERFF,TGTGCCAGCAGCTTACCGAGCGGCTTGAGCATCAATGAGCGGTTCTTC
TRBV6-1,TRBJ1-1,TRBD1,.,CASRDGQGRTEAFF,TGTGCCAGCAGGGACGGACAGGGACGGACTGAAGCTTTCTTT
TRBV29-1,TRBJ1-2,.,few,CSVERERSSGYTF,TGCAGCGTTGAACGGGAACGTTCGTCTGGCTACACCTTC
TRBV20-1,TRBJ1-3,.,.,CSAPRGVGNTIYF,TGCAGTGCTCCAAGGGGGGTTGGAAACACCATATATTTT
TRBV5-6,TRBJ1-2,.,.,CASSFISPTNYGYTF,TGTGCCAGCAGCTTCATCTCCCCAACTAACTATGGCTACACCTTC
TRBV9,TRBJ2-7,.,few,CASSVGATHEQYF,TGTGCCAGCAGCGTAGGGGCAACCCACGAGCAGTACTTC
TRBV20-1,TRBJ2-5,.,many,CSASVSRETQYF,TGCAGTGCTAGCGTTTCTCGGGAGACCCAGTACTTC
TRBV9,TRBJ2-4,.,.,CASSVGPGKIAKNIQYF,TGTGCCAGCAGCGTTGGCCCGGGCAAGATAGCCAAAAACATTCAGTACTTC
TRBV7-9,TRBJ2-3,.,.,CASSLGGWGQRADTQYF,TGTGCCAGCAGCTTAGGGGGTTGGGGACAGCGGGCAGATACGCAGTATTTT
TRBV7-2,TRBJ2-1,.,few,CASSLYGANNEQFF,TGTGCCAGCAGCTTATACGGGGCAAACAATGAGCAGTTCTTC
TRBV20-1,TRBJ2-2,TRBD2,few,CSAGTSGSRGTGELFF,TGCAGTGCCGGGACTAGCGGGAGTAGGGGGACCGGGGAGCTGTTTTTT
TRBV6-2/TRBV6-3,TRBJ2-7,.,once,CASSILGGSVAYEQYF,TGTGCCAGCAGTATCCTTGGGGGCAGTGTCGCCTACGAGCAGTACTTC
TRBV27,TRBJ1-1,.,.,CASSFGAGKTEAFF,TGTGCCAGCAGTTTTGGGGCGGGGAAAACTGAAGCTTTCTTT
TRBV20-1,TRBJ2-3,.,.,CSARGGANTDTQYF,TGCAGTGCTAGGGGGGGGGCCAACACAGATACGCAGTATTTT
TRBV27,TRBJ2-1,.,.,CASSLNIVENEFF,TGTGCCAGCAGTCTGAACATCGTTGAGAATGAGTTCTTC
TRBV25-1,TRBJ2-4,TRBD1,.,CASSESGQGADKNIQYF,TGTGCCAGCAGTGAATCCGGACAGGGGGCCGACAAAAACATTCAGTACTTC
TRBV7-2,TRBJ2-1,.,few,CASSPLLVSSYNEQFF,TGTGCCAGCAGCCCCCTACTAGTTAGCTCCTACAATGAGCAGTTCTTC
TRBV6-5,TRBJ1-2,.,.,CASTRRVGTNYGYTF,TGTGCCAGCACCCGAAGAGTGGGAACTAACTATGGCTACACCTTC
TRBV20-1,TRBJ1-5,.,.,CSASKSGRLNQPQHF,TGCAGTGCTAGTAAATCAGGGAGATTGAATCAGCCCCAGCATTTT